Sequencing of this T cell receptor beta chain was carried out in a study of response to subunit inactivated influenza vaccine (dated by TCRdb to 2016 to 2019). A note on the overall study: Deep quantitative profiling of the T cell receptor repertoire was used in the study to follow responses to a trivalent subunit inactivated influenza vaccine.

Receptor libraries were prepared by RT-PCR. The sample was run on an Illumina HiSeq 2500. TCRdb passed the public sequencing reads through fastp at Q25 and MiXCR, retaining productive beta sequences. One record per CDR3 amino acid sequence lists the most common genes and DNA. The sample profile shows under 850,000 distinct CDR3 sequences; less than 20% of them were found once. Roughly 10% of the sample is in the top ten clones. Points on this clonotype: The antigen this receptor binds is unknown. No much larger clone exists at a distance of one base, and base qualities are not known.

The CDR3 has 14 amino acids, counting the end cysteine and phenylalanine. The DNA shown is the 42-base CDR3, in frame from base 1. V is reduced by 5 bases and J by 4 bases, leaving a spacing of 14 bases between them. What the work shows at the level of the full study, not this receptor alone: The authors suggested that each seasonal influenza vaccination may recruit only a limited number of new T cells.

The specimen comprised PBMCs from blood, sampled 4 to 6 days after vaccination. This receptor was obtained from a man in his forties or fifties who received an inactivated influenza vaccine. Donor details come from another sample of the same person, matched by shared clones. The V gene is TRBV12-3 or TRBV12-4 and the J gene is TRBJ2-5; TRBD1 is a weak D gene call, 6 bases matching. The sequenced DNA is TGTGCCAGCAGTACCTACAGGGATGGAGAGACCCAGTACTTC. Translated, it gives CASSTYRDGETQYF.